This T cell receptor (beta chain) was sequenced during a study of blood T cell repertoires in COVID-19. As for the study in general: The analysed material was cDNA or gDNA that came from T cells, B-cell-depleted T cells, or PBMCs.

Residents of approximately 25 US areas, aged roughly 18 to 89 years, made up the participants. Donors were grouped by their self-reported clinical history. CDR3 length equals 12 residues. Germline V gene lookup returns CDR1 MDHEN and CDR2 SYDVKM. Trimming pared 2 bases from V and 9 bases from J, leaving 7 bases between. As originally analysed: Reference gene primer amplification gave estimated nucleated cell counts. Profiling relied on immunoSEQ multiplex PCR, and the TCRdb table lists in-frame clones only, not all of them. That table furnishes V, J and clone size, whereas the DNA furnished D and trimming. The sample holds 300,000 to 350,000 clones, 90% seen once.

The sequence came from a woman between 18 and 29 years old with acute COVID-19. The chain is built from TRBV28 and TRBJ2-2; D perhaps matches TRBD1 (6 bases). Input material: PBMCs or T cells enriched from blood (not recorded which). The CDR3 DNA reads TGTGCCAGCAGTTTAGGGGGCCGGGAGCTGTTTTTT. It specifies CASSLGGRELFF. Variable domain in full (rest from reference TRBV28 and TRBJ2-2): DVKVTQSSRYLVKRTGEKVFLECVQDMDHENMFWYRQDPGLGLRLIYFSYDVKMKEKGDIPEGYSVSREKKERFSLILESASTNQTSMYLCASSLGGRELFFGEGSRLTVL.